These T cell receptor beta chains were read from a single sample in a study of blood T cell repertoires in COVID-19. TCRdb's copy holds only in-frame clones and misses some; the assay was immunoSEQ multiplex PCR. The table has approximately 150,000 clones, approximately 88% seen once. Sequences were obtained from PBMCs or T cells enriched from blood (not recorded which). The source is a man between 65 and 85 years old who had been exposed to COVID-19. The conserved cysteine and the conserved F or W are not part of the CDR3 here. Each record gives: J gene, V gene, CDR3 protein.

j_call: TRBJ1-5; v_call: TRBV19; cdr3_aa: ASSTTGYSNQPQH
j_call: TRBJ2-7; v_call: TRBV5-4; cdr3_aa: ASSAGLAGGPIEQY
j_call: TRBJ2-7; v_call: TRBV3-1/TRBV3-2; cdr3_aa: ASSQGLQGSDEQY
j_call: TRBJ1-2; v_call: TRBV19; cdr3_aa: ASSAGTGGSGGYT
j_call: TRBJ1-1; v_call: TRBV15; cdr3_aa: ATSRALTEEAF
j_call: TRBJ2-5; v_call: TRBV24-1; cdr3_aa: ATSGVDSPSGAQY
j_call: TRBJ1-5; v_call: TRBV19; cdr3_aa: ASQPPGQGALYNQPQH
j_call: TRBJ2-7; v_call: TRBV27; cdr3_aa: ASSLWAGASYEQY
j_call: TRBJ2-1; v_call: TRBV7-7; cdr3_aa: ASSSQTSGLYNEQF
j_call: TRBJ2-3; v_call: TRBV30; cdr3_aa: AWSVLSGGGTDTQY
j_call: TRBJ1-5; v_call: TRBV5-6; cdr3_aa: ASSQLDYSNQPQH
j_call: TRBJ2-1; v_call: TRBV19; cdr3_aa: ASTPDSFNEQF
j_call: TRBJ2-1; v_call: TRBV14; cdr3_aa: ASSPSGSPIGQF
j_call: TRBJ2-7; v_call: TRBV25-1; cdr3_aa: ASSDELYEQY
j_call: TRBJ2-3; v_call: TRBV19; cdr3_aa: ASSASSGTQY
j_call: TRBJ2-3; v_call: TRBV7-2; cdr3_aa: ASSLDGTGNRVQY
j_call: TRBJ1-5; v_call: TRBV12-3/TRBV12-4; cdr3_aa: ASSLSGMPQH
j_call: TRBJ1-2; v_call: TRBV12-3/TRBV12-4; cdr3_aa: ASSLGQNYGYT
j_call: TRBJ1-4; v_call: TRBV28; cdr3_aa: ASSSGDRGNEKLF
j_call: TRBJ1-5; v_call: TRBV7-2; cdr3_aa: ASSLGPGLGNQPQH
j_call: TRBJ1-1; v_call: TRBV4-3; cdr3_aa: ASSQDLANTEAF
j_call: TRBJ2-2; v_call: TRBV6-2/TRBV6-3; cdr3_aa: ASSQRTSGVGTGELF
j_call: TRBJ2-1; v_call: TRBV3-1/TRBV3-2; cdr3_aa: ASSPSGGAYNEQF
j_call: TRBJ2-7; v_call: TRBV27; cdr3_aa: ASSPGQGYEQY
j_call: TRBJ2-2; v_call: TRBV4-3; cdr3_aa: ASSATSGRADGELF